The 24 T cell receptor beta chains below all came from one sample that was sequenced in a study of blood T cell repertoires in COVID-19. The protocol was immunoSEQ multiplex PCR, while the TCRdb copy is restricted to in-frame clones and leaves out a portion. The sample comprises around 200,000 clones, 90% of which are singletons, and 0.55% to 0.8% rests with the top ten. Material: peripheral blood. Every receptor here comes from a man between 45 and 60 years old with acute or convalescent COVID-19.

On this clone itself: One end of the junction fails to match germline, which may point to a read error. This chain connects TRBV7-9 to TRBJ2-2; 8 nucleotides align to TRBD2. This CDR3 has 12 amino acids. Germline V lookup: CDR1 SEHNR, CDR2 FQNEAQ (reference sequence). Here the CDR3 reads CASSLVLGLEAF. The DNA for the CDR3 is TGTGCCAGCAGCTTAGTTCTGGGACTAGAGGCTTTT.

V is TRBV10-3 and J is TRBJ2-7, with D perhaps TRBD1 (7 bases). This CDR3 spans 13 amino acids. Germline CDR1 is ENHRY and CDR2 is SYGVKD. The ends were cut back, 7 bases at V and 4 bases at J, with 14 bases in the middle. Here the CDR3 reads CAIKEGAVYEQYF. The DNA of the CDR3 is TGTGCCATCAAGGAGGGGGCGGTTTACGAGCAGTACTTC.

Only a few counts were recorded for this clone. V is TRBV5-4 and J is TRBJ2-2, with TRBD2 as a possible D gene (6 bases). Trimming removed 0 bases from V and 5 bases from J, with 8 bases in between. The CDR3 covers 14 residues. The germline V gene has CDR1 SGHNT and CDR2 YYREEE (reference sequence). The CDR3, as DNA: TGTGCCAGCAGCTTGGATGGGAGGACCGGGGAGCTGTTTTTT. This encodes CASSLDGRTGELFF.

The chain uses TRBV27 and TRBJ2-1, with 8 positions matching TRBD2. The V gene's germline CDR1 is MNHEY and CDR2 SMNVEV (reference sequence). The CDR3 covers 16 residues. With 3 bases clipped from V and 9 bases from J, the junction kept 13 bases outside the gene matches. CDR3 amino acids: CASSFGGRSPRTEQFF. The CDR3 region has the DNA TGTGCCAGCAGTTTCGGCGGGAGGTCCCCCAGGACTGAGCAGTTCTTC.

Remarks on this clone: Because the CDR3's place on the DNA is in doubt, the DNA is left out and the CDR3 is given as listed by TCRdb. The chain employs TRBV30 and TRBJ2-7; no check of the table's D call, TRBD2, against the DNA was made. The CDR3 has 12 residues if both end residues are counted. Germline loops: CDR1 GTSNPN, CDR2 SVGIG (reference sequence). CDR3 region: CAWSVGGGNKYF.

The CDR3 is CASSSTGSTYNEQFF. The CDR3 DNA is TGTGCCAGCAGTTCCACAGGGTCTACCTACAATGAGCAGTTCTTC. This chain joins TRBV9 and TRBJ2-1, with a possible D match to TRBD1 (6 bases). This CDR3 region has 15 residues. Germline CDR1 reads SGDLS; CDR2 reads YYNGEE. V lost 5 bases to trimming and J lost 2 bases, with 14 bases between them.

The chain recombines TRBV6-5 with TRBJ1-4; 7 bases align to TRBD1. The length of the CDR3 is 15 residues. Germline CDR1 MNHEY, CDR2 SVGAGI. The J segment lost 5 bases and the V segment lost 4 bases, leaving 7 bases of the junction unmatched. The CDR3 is CASSSDRAGNEKLFF. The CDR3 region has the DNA TGTGCCAGCAGTTCCGACAGGGCGGGGAATGAAAAACTGTTTTTT.

CDR3 coding DNA: TGTGCCAGTAGTATGTTCCACATACCAAATCAGCCCCAGCATTTT. Translating it yields CASSMFHIPNQPQHF. V gene TRBV19 combines with J gene TRBJ1-5, with D unclear. V was clipped by 3 bases and J by 4 bases, with 13 bases between them. The CDR3 is made up of 15 amino acids. Germline values: CDR1 LNHDA, CDR2 SQIVND (reference sequence).

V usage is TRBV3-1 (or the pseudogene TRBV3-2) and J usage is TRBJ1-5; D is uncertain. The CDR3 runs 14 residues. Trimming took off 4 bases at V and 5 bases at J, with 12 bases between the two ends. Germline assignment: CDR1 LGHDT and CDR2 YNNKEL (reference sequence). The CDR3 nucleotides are TGTGCCAGCAGCCCTGAATTATGCGATCAGCCCCAGCATTTT. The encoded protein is CASSPELCDQPQHF.

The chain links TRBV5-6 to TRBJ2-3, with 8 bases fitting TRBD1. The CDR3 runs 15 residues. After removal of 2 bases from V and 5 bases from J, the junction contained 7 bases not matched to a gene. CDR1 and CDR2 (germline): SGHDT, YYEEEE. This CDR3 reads CASSLRSGGLDTQYF. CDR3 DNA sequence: TGTGCCAGCAGCTTACGGTCAGGGGGCCTAGATACGCAGTATTTT.

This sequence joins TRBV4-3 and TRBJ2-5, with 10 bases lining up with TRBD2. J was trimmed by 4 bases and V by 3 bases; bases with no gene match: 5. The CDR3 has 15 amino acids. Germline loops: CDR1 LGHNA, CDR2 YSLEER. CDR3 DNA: TGCGCCAGCAGCCACCTAGCGGGGGCAGGAGAGACCCAGTACTTC. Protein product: CASSHLAGAGETQYF.

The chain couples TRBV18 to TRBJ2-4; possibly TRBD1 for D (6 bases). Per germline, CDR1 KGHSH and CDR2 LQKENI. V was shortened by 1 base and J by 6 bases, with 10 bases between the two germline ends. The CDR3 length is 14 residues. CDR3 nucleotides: TGTGCCAGCTCACCACAGGGGGTCGGAAACATTCAGTACTTC. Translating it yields CASSPQGVGNIQYF.

The CDR3 DNA sequence: TGTGCCAGCAAAAAACGGGCCTTGACTACTAGCACAGATACGCAGTATTTT. It specifies CASKKRALTTSTDTQYF. The gene calls are TRBV27 and TRBJ2-3, with D tentatively TRBD2 (5 bases). V shed 7 bases and J shed 0 bases, with 20 bases lying between them. This CDR3 is 17 amino acids long. Germline assignment: CDR1 MNHEY and CDR2 SMNVEV (reference sequence).

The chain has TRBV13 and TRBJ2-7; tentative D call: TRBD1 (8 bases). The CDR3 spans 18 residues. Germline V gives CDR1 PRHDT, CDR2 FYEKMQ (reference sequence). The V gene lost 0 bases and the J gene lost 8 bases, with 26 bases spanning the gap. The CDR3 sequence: CASSLGVGGDRRAIKQYF. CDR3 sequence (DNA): TGTGCCAGCAGCTTAGGAGTAGGGGGGGACAGGCGGGCTATTAAGCAGTACTTC.

The DNA for the CDR3 is TGTGCCAGCAGCACTCAGGGGGCGGGGGCCCCGGGGGGGACCCAGTACTTC. It specifies CASSTQGAGAPGGTQYF. The chain recombines TRBV21-1 with TRBJ2-5; the table's D call, TRBD1, has no DNA check behind it. TRBV21-1 is an annotated pseudogene. There are 17 residues in the CDR3.

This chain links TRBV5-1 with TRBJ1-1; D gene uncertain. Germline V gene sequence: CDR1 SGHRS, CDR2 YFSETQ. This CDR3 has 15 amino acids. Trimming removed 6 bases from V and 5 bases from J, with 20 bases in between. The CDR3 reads CASTLTDGVWTEAFF. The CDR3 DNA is TGCGCCAGCACCTTAACCGACGGGGTCTGGACTGAAGCTTTCTTT.

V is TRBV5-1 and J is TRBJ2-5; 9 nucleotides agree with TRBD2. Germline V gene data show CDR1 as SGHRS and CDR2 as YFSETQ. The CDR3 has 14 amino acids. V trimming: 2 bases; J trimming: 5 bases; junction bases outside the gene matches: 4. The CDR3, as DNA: TGCGCCAGCAGCTTTAGCGGGAGTTGGGAGACCCAGTACTTC. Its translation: CASSFSGSWETQYF.

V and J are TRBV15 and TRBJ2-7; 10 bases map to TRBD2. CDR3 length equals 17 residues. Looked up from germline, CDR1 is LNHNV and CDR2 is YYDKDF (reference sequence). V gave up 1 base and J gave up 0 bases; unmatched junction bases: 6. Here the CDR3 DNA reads TGTGCCACCAGCAGAGGCAGGTCTAGCGGGAGCTCCTACGAGCAGTACTTC. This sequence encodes CATSRGRSSGSSYEQYF.

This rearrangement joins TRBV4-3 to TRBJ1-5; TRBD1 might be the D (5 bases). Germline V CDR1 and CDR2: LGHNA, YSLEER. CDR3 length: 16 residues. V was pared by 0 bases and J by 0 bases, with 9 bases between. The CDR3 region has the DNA TGCGCCAGCAGCCAAGATACGGGGGGTAGCAATCAGCCCCAGCATTTT. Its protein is CASSQDTGGSNQPQHF.

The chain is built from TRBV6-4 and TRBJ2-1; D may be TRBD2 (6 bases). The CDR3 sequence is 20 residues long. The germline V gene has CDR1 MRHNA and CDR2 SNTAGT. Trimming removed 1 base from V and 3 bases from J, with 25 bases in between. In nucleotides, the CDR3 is TGTGCCAGCAGTGACTGCCTAGCGATCCGGGTTATAATGGGCTACAATGAGCAGTTCTTC. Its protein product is CASSDCLAIRVIMGYNEQFF.

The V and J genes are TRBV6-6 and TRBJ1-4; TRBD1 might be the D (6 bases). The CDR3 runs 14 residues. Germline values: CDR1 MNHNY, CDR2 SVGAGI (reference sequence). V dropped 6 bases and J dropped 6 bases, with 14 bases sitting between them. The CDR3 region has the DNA TGTGCCAGCAGGCAAGGGACATGGCATGAAAAACTGTTTTTT. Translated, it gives CASRQGTWHEKLFF.

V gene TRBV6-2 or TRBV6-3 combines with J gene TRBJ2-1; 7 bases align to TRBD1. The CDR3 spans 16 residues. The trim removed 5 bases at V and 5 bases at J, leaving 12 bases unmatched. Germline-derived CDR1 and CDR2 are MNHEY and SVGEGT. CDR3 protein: CASSTDREGGNNEQFF. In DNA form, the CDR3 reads TGTGCCAGCAGTACTGACAGGGAAGGGGGAAACAATGAGCAGTTCTTC.

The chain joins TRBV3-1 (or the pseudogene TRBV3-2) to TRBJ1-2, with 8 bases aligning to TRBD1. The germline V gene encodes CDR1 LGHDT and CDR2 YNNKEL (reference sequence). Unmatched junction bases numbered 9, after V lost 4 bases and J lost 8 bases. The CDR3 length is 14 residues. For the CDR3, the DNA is TGTGCCAGCAGCCTTGCCCAGGGGGCCGACGGCTACACCTTC. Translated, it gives CASSLAQGADGYTF.

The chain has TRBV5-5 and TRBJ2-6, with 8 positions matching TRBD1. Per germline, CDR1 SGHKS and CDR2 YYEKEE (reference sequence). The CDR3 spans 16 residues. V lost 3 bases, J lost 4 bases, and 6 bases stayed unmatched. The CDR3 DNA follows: TGTGCCAGCAGCTGGACAGGGTCGGCCGGGGCCAACGTCCTGACTTTC. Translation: CASSWTGSAGANVLTF.